One sample yielded the 32 T cell receptor beta chains listed below, sequenced in a study of regulatory T cells in long-lasting Graves disease. Construction of TCR beta libraries relied on iRepertoire HTBI primers and on Arm-PCR targeting CDR3 regions. TCRdb re-analysed the multiplex PCR reads in MiXCR, keeping a single row per CDR3 protein. The sample has 200,000 to 300,000 distinct CDR3 sequences, roughly 21% seen once. The time point: newly diagnosed GD, antithyroid drugs for less than 3 months. Scientists built the TCR library using RNA that was extracted from PBMCs. The material was peripheral blood mononuclear cells (PBMCs), obtained at new diagnosis, from a patient treated with antithyroid drugs. The receptors were sampled from a female donor with Graves disease.

This clonotype showed up many times. J is TRBJ2-1 and V is TRBV6-5; D perhaps matches TRBD2 (6 bases). Germline loops: CDR1 MNHEY, CDR2 SVGAGI. Deletions cut 4 bases from V and 8 bases from J, with 9 bases between. CDR3 length equals 12 residues. CDR3 nucleotide sequence: TGTGCCAGCAGTTCGTGGGAGGATGAGCAGTTCTTC. Protein sequence: CASSSWEDEQFF.

This clonotype was seen ten or more times. The V and J genes are TRBV7-2 and TRBJ2-3; 8 bases are a match to TRBD2. Germline V lookup: CDR1 SGHTA, CDR2 FQGNSA. Germline trimming cut 5 bases from V and 6 bases from J; bases unmatched to any gene: 13. The CDR3 extends over 16 amino acids. CDR3 bases: TGTGCCAGCAGCCAAGGGACTAGTCTGACCATGGATACGCAGTATTTT. The encoded protein is CASSQGTSLTMDTQYF.

The chain links TRBV12-3 or TRBV12-4 to TRBJ2-7; D gene unclear. This CDR3 has 14 residues. Trimming left V 2 bases short and J 2 bases short, with 10 bases between. The CDR3 DNA reads TGTGCCAGCAGTTTATTCCAGGTAACCTACGAGCAGTACTTC. Translated, it gives CASSLFQVTYEQYF.

This clonotype has a count of ten or more. The gene calls are TRBV29-1 and TRBJ2-3, with 9 bases that match TRBD1. Germline assignment: CDR1 SQVTM and CDR2 ANQGSEA. V lost 3 bases, J lost 2 bases, and 21 bases stayed unmatched. The CDR3 spans 20 residues. The CDR3 loop reads CSVDNRGRTHGSDVTDTQYF. The CDR3 nucleotides read TGCAGCGTTGATAACAGGGGGCGAACCCATGGTTCAGACGTCACAGATACGCAGTATTTT.

At least ten counts were recorded for this clonotype. This chain uses TRBV12-3 or TRBV12-4 with TRBJ1-5; no clear D. V lost 2 bases and J lost 1, with 6 bases in between. This CDR3 spans 14 amino acids. CDR3 amino acids: CASSLTWSNQPQHF. In DNA form, the CDR3 reads TGTGCCAGCAGTTTAACGTGGAGCAATCAGCCCCAGCATTTT.

This clonotype was detected many times. This rearrangement joins TRBV20-1 to TRBJ2-7; maybe TRBD1 (7 bases). The CDR3 sequence is 14 residues long. The V gene's germline CDR1 is DFQATT and CDR2 SNEGSKA (reference sequence). V was cut by 2 bases and J by 6 bases, with 17 bases left in between. CDR3 DNA: TGCAGTGCTAGATATCGACAGGGACTCGGCGAGCAGTACTTC. Translating gives CSARYRQGLGEQYF.

Ten or more counts support this clonotype. The rearrangement joins TRBV4-3 to TRBJ2-3; D is undetermined. Germline CDR1 reads LGHNA; CDR2 reads YSLEER. The CDR3 totals 12 residues. Trimming left V 0 bases short and J 9 bases short, with 7 bases between. The CDR3 region has the DNA TGCGCCAGCAGCCAAGATCGACGGACGCAGTATTTT. This translates into CASSQDRRTQYF.

As for this clonotype: One base away lies a much larger clone, so this may be a sequencing read error. The rearrangement joins TRBV20-1 to TRBJ2-7; TRBD2 matches 9 bases. The CDR3 has 17 amino acids. Germline V CDR1 and CDR2: DFQATT, SNEGSKA (reference sequence). This CDR3 reads CSVRESSGGCSLYEQYF. The CDR3 DNA follows: TGCAGTGTTAGAGAATCGAGCGGGGGGTGTAGTCTCTACGAGCAGTACTTC.

Ten or more counts support this clonotype. V is TRBV6-2 or TRBV6-3 and J is TRBJ1-5, with D hard to call. Trimming took 5 bases from V and 3 from J, leaving 11 bases between them. CDR3 length: 14 residues. Germline V CDR1 and CDR2: MNHEY, SVGEGT. CDR3 DNA sequence: TGTGCCAGCAGTAGAGACAAGAACAATCAGCCCCAGCATTTT. Translation gives CASSRDKNNQPQHF.

This clonotype was counted a few times. This may stem from a read error, because a much larger clone lies one nucleotide away. The gene calls are TRBV11-2 and TRBJ2-1; D is ambiguous. This CDR3 contains 11 residues. Germline CDR1 SGHAT, CDR2 FQNNGV. V lost 5 bases, J lost 10 bases, and 9 bases lay in between. CDR3 bases: TGTGCCAGCAGCATCTTCTACGAGCAGTTCTTC. Residues: CASSIFYEQFF.

The chain combines TRBV7-2 with TRBJ2-5; 10 bases line up with TRBD2. The V gene end was trimmed by 5 bases and the J gene end by 4 bases; junction bases not matched to a gene: 1. The CDR3 extends over 13 amino acids. CDR1 SGHTA and CDR2 FQGNSA come from the germline V gene. The DNA of the CDR3 is TGTGCCAGCAGCCCTAGCGGGGGAGAGACCCAGTACTTC. Residues: CASSPSGGETQYF. Full variable domain (remainder filled in from reference TRBV7-2 and TRBJ2-5): GAGVSQSPSNKVTEKGKDVELRCDPISGHTALYWYRQSLGQGLEFLIYFQGNSAPDKSGLPSDRFSAERTGGSVSTLTIQRTQQEDSAVYLCASSPSGGETQYFGPGTRLLVL.

In its sample, this clonotype was seen a few times. This chain links TRBV11-2 with TRBJ1-3; D call uncertain. With 5 bases removed from V and 0 bases from J, the gap between germline ends came to 11 bases. The CDR3 totals 15 residues. Germline V gives CDR1 SGHAT, CDR2 FQNNGV. This CDR3 reads CASSPQGSSGNTIYF. The CDR3 region has the DNA TGTGCCAGCAGCCCACAAGGAAGCTCTGGAAACACCATATATTTT.

This clonotype was recorded a few times. The chain carries TRBV29-1 and TRBJ2-1; tentative D call: TRBD2 (7 bases). Trimming took 6 bases from V and 7 from J, leaving 19 bases between them. The germline V gene encodes CDR1 SQVTM and CDR2 ANQGSEA. The CDR3 totals 14 residues. The CDR3 nucleotides read TGCAGCGTGGGATTTGCCAGGGGAGGGAATGAGCAGTTCTTC. The encoded protein is CSVGFARGGNEQFF.

With respect to this clonotype: A read error is possible here, since a much larger clone lies one base away. V gene TRBV6-1 combines with J gene TRBJ2-1; D perhaps matches TRBD1 (5 bases). Germline CDR1 reads MNHNS; CDR2 reads SASEGT. V was shortened by 5 bases and J by 4 bases, with 21 bases between the two germline ends. The CDR3 spans 17 residues. CDR3 nucleotides: TGTGCCAGCAGTCACGGGTCGGACAAAAGGGGATACAATGAGCAGTTCTTC. Amino acid sequence: CASSHGSDKRGYNEQFF.

The sample holds many counts of this clonotype. Since the CDR3 does not end with the conserved phenylalanine or tryptophan, this likely comes from a read error. The DNA is omitted, as the CDR3 cannot be located on it reliably, and the CDR3 follows TCRdb's listing. The CDR3 loop reads CASSPPLGGLIL. The chain combines TRBV7-2 with TRBJ2-7; the D call of TRBD1 is as the table states it, not checked on the DNA. Germline CDR1 and CDR2: SGHTA and FQGNSA. Termini included, the CDR3 measures 12 amino acids.

This clonotype was recorded at least ten times. The chain combines TRBV6-5 with TRBJ2-3; no definite D call. Germline V gives CDR1 MNHEY, CDR2 SVGAGI. The CDR3 runs to 14 residues. The V end lost 2 bases, the J end lost 0 bases, and 6 bases lay between the germline ends. The CDR3 bases are TGTGCCAGCAGTTACCTACAGAGCACAGATACGCAGTATTTT. Amino acids: CASSYLQSTDTQYF.

This clonotype occurred once. A read error may be the cause here, since a much bigger clone is one base away. The chain joins TRBV6-1 to TRBJ2-3, with 7 bases lining up with TRBD2. The CDR3 loop spans 14 amino acids. Trimming removed 8 bases from V and 2 bases from J; junction bases left unmatched: 7. CDR1 is MNHNS, CDR2 SASEGT, per germline. CDR3 DNA sequence: TGTGCCAGCCCCCCGCGGGGGAACACAGATACGCAGTATTTT. It specifies CASPPRGNTDTQYF.

The V and J genes are TRBV20-1 and TRBJ2-3; 8 bases line up with TRBD2. This CDR3 region has 17 residues. V lost 3 bases, J lost 1 base, and 12 bases stayed unmatched. Looked up from germline, CDR1 is DFQATT and CDR2 is SNEGSKA (reference sequence). The CDR3 here is CSARVGRGGQGTDTQYF. In DNA, the CDR3 is TGCAGTGCTAGGGTCGGCCGGGGGGGTCAAGGCACAGATACGCAGTATTTT.

This clonotype was seen only a few times. This chain links TRBV7-3 with TRBJ2-3; TRBD1 agrees at 10 bases. From germline, CDR1 is SGHTA and CDR2 FQGTGA. This CDR3 spans 19 amino acids. The V segment lost 5 bases and the J segment 2 bases; nucleotides outside the gene matches: 16. CDR3 residues: CASSPRPRTGTGDTDTQYF. The CDR3 DNA sequence: TGTGCCAGCAGCCCCCGGCCCCGGACCGGGACAGGGGACACAGATACGCAGTATTTT.

This clonotype was recorded at least ten times. This chain uses TRBV5-1 with TRBJ1-3; maybe TRBD1 (5 bases). Germline lookup yields CDR1 SGHRS and CDR2 YFSETQ. The CDR3 is 17 residues long. The V end lost 0 bases, the J end lost 1 base, and 14 bases lay between the germline ends. CDR3 sequence reads: CASSLAGPGNSGNTIYF. The DNA of the CDR3 is TGCGCCAGCAGCTTGGCGGGGCCAGGAAATTCTGGAAACACCATATATTTT.

This clonotype occurred many times. The rearrangement uses TRBV15 and TRBJ1-1; weak D call: TRBD1 (6 bases). Germline CDR1 and CDR2: LNHNV and YYDKDF (reference sequence). This CDR3 has 15 amino acids. The V gene lost 5 bases and the J gene lost 1 base, with 14 bases spanning the gap. CDR3 coding DNA: TGTGCCACCAGCTTATCAAAACAGGGGAACACTGAAGCTTTCTTT. This sequence encodes CATSLSKQGNTEAFF. The whole variable domain, remainder taken from reference TRBV15 and TRBJ1-1, is DAMVIQNPRYQVTQFGKPVTLSCSQTLNHNVMYWYQQKSSQAPKLLFHYYDKDFNNEADTPDNFQSRRPNTSFCFLDIRSPGLGDTAMYLCATSLSKQGNTEAFFGQGTRLTVV.

This clonotype was detected only a few times. A far larger clone lies a single base away; this is likely a read error. The CDR3 does not end in the conserved phenylalanine or tryptophan, so this is likely a read error. This rearrangement joins TRBV7-2 to TRBJ2-5; 10 nucleotides match TRBD2. The CDR3 consists of 15 residues. The V and J ends lost 5 bases and 4 bases, in that order; junction bases with no gene match: 7. The germline V gene has CDR1 SGHTA and CDR2 FQGNSA. The CDR3 DNA reads as TGTGCCAGCAGCCCTAACCCTAGCGGGAGAGAGACCCAGTACCTC. Translated, it gives CASSPNPSGRETQYL.

As for this clonotype: This could be a read error, since a much larger clone is one nucleotide away. The rearrangement joins TRBV28 to TRBJ2-3; the match to TRBD2 covers 7 bases. The CDR3 is 16 residues long. V lost 0 bases to trimming and J lost 0 bases; unmatched junction nucleotides: 3. The germline V gene has CDR1 MDHEN and CDR2 SYDVKM. The chain's CDR3 is CASSLWGGTSTDTQYF. The CDR3 DNA follows: TGTGCCAGCAGTTTATGGGGGGGGACTAGCACAGATACGCAGTATTTT.

Ten or more counts support this clonotype. J is TRBJ2-3 and V is TRBV29-1, with D maybe TRBD2 (6 bases). Trimming pared 6 bases from V and 2 bases from J, leaving 15 bases between. CDR1 is SQVTM, CDR2 ANQGSEA, per germline. The CDR3 contains 14 residues. DNA of the CDR3: TGCAGCGTGGCCCAGGGACTGGTCACAGATACGCAGTATTTT. Protein: CSVAQGLVTDTQYF.

The sample holds many counts of this clonotype. The rearrangement uses TRBV20-1 and TRBJ1-5; no clear D. The CDR3 runs 15 residues. Germline V lookup: CDR1 DFQATT, CDR2 SNEGSKA (reference sequence). Trimming left V 0 bases short and J 0 bases short, with 9 bases between. The CDR3 coding sequence is TGCAGTGCTAGAGATCGGCGATATAGCAATCAGCCCCAGCATTTT. Encoded protein: CSARDRRYSNQPQHF.

In this sample, this clonotype turned up many times. The chain employs TRBV18 and TRBJ2-3; 12 nucleotides line up with TRBD1. Germline trimming cut 8 bases from V and 6 bases from J; bases unmatched to any gene: 9. Germline CDR1 and CDR2: KGHSH and LQKENI. The CDR3 is 15 amino acids. The chain's CDR3 is CASHIGTGGIDTQYF. CDR3 coding DNA: TGTGCCAGCCACATAGGGACAGGGGGCATCGATACGCAGTATTTT.

This clonotype was found a few times. CDR3 DNA sequence: TGTGCCAGCCTGGGCAGCAGCAATCAGCCCCAGCATTTT. Its protein product is CASLGSSNQPQHF. The chain employs TRBV6-1 and TRBJ1-5, with no clear D. CDR1 and CDR2 (germline): MNHNS, SASEGT. CDR3 size: 13 residues. V was clipped by 8 bases and J by 1 base, with 9 bases between them.

This clonotype was counted ten times or more. This chain connects TRBV2 to TRBJ2-7, with 12 bases aligning to TRBD2. Germline CDR1 and CDR2: SNHLY and FYNNEI. Losses at the gene ends were 6 bases for V and 4 bases for J; bases not matched to a gene: 4. This CDR3 region has 14 residues. The DNA for the CDR3 is TGTGCCAGCAGGGAGACTAGCGGGAGTTACGAGCAGTACTTC. Protein sequence: CASRETSGSYEQYF.

This clonotype came up many times. The chain is built from TRBV6-1 and TRBJ2-7; no firm D call. The V and J ends lost 10 bases and 2 bases respectively, with 18 bases between them. The germline V gene encodes CDR1 MNHNS and CDR2 SASEGT. The CDR3 sequence is 14 residues long. In DNA, the CDR3 is TGTGCCACCCGACCTCGCACTGCGACCTACGAGCAGTACTTC. Translation gives CATRPRTATYEQYF.

This clonotype was counted at least ten times. V usage is TRBV20-1 and J usage is TRBJ1-2; possible D gene TRBD1, 6 bases. This CDR3 has 12 residues. The germline V gene has CDR1 DFQATT and CDR2 SNEGSKA (reference sequence). The germline V and J ends were trimmed by 3 bases and 8 bases, with 13 bases remaining between them. The CDR3 nucleotides are TGCAGTGCTAGCTCCCGGGACAAGGGCTACACCTTC. Residues: CSASSRDKGYTF.

This clonotype has a count of ten or more. The V gene is TRBV2, the J gene TRBJ1-2; D might be TRBD1 (6 bases). Germline CDR1 SNHLY, CDR2 FYNNEI. Trimming took 7 bases from V and 8 from J, leaving 20 bases between them. CDR3 length equals 14 residues. Here the CDR3 reads CASTRVGAGDGYTF. The CDR3 bases are TGTGCCAGCACTCGGGTGGGGGCAGGGGACGGCTACACCTTC.

This clonotype has only a few counts. The rearrangement joins TRBV5-1 to TRBJ2-2, with 11 bases fitting TRBD1. The CDR3 runs 15 residues. The V gene's germline CDR1 is SGHRS and CDR2 YFSETQ. V trimming: 6 bases; J trimming: 4 bases; junction bases outside the gene matches: 5. The CDR3 DNA reads as TGCGCCAGCAAAGCCGGGACAGGGGGCACCGGGGAGCTGTTTTTT. This translates into CASKAGTGGTGELFF.